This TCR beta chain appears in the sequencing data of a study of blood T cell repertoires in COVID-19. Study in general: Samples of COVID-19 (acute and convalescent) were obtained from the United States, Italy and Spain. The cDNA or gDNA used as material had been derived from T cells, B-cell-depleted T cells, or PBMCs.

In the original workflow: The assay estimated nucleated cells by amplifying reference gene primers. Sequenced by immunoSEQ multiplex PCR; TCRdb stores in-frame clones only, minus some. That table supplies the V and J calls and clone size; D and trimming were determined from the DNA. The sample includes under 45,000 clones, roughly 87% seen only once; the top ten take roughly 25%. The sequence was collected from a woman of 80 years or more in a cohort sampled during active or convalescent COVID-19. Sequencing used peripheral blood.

The CDR3: CASSVGTSGHRGHEQFF. In DNA form, the CDR3 reads TGTGCCAGCAGCGTAGGGACTAGCGGCCACCGAGGGCATGAGCAGTTCTTC. This chain uses TRBV9 with TRBJ2-1; 10 bases line up with TRBD2. J lost 8 bases, V lost 0 bases, and 11 bases had no gene match. The germline gives CDR1 SGDLS, CDR2 YYNGEE. This CDR3 spans 17 amino acids. Complete variable domain (other parts from reference TRBV9 and TRBJ2-1): DSGVTQTPKHLITATGQRVTLRCSPRSGDLSVYWYQQSLDQGLQFLIQYYNGEERAKGNILERFSAQQFPDLHSELNLSSLELGDSALYFCASSVGTSGHRGHEQFFGPGTRLTVL.